Below are 9 T cell receptor beta chains sequenced from a single sample in a study of tumor and adjacent non-tumor tissue in lung cancer. The template was RNA from unsorted bulk tissue. Three rounds of nested PCR, following a modified ARM-PCR protocol, produced the TCRbeta library. TCRdb analysed the multiplex PCR reads with MiXCR anew, one entry per CDR3 protein. The data show over 100,000 distinct CDR3 sequences, with 75% seen just once and about 40% held by the top ten. Material: lung tumor tissue. These receptors all come from a woman aged 55-70 years with non-small cell lung cancer.

Notes on this clonotype: It may be a read error: a sequence one base away is much more abundant. Likely a read error: the CDR3 ends without its conserved phenylalanine or tryptophan. The V and J genes are TRBV14 and TRBJ1-5; D uncertain. Germline CDR1 reads SGHDN; CDR2 reads FVKESK. CDR3 length: 13 residues. V shed 3 bases and J shed 1 base, with 4 bases lying between them. CDR3: CASSQQSNQPQHS. CDR3 nucleotides: TGTGCCAGCAGCCAGCAAAGCAATCAGCCCCAGCATTCT.

As concerns this clonotype: The junction does not match germline at one end; this may be a read error. The chain links TRBV6-1 to TRBJ2-3; 8 bases map to TRBD1. Germline lookup yields CDR1 MNHNS and CDR2 SASEGT. The CDR3 consists of 16 residues. CDR3 DNA: TGTGCCAGCAGTGAAAGAACGGGGACAGGCACAGATACTCAGTATTTT. Translation: CASSERTGTGTDTQYF.

Comments on this clonotype: At one end the junction does not follow the germline gene, possibly because of a read error. This chain connects TRBV29-1 to TRBJ2-3; D gene uncertain. CDR1 and CDR2 from the germline V gene are SQVTM and ANQGSEA. There are 12 residues in the CDR3. Here the CDR3 reads CSVVPGKDRQYF. CDR3 in DNA: TGCAGCGTTGTGCCTGGCAAGGATAGGCAGTATTTT.

As concerns this clonotype: Compared with germline, one end of the junction differs, possibly owing to a read error. The chain couples TRBV4-2 to TRBJ2-7; the match to TRBD1 covers 7 bases. The CDR3 loop spans 13 amino acids. The germline CDR1 and CDR2 sequences are LGHNA and YNFKEQ. Here the CDR3 reads CASRMGQNYEQYF. CDR3 bases: TGTGCCAGCAGAATGGGACAGAACTACGAGCAGTATTTC.

The chain combines TRBV5-6 with TRBJ2-5; 8 bases are a match to TRBD1. The CDR3 runs 13 residues. The J segment lost 7 bases and the V segment lost 1 base, leaving 3 bases of the junction unmatched. From germline, CDR1 is SGHDT and CDR2 YYEEEE. In nucleotides, the CDR3 is TGTGCCAGCAGCTTGAGGACAGGGAGGACCCAGTACTTC. Protein: CASSLRTGRTQYF.

About this clonotype: At one end, the junction sequence differs from germline, possibly due to a read error. V usage is TRBV6-1 and J usage is TRBJ2-3; TRBD2 aligns across 7 bases. Per germline, CDR1 MNHNS and CDR2 SASEGT. This CDR3 has 14 residues. The CDR3 coding sequence is TGTGCCAGCTGTGAAGAATGGCGGGGGTATACACAGTATTTT. This translates into CASCEEWRGYTQYF.

About this clonotype: The junction shows a germline mismatch at one end, possibly a read error. V and J are TRBV20-1 and TRBJ2-7; 7 bases line up with TRBD2. In germline, CDR1 is DFQATT, CDR2 SNEGSKA (reference sequence). This CDR3 has 12 residues. The CDR3 region has the DNA TGCGATGCTAGCGGACAAACGGGGGAGCACTACTTC. Its protein product is CDASGQTGEHYF.

CDR3 nucleotide sequence: TGCAGCGTTATTGAGGGCATGTCTCCCTACAATGAGCAGTTCTTC. It is translated as CSVIEGMSPYNEQFF. The V gene is TRBV29-1, the J gene TRBJ2-1, with a possible D match to TRBD2 (5 bases). Deletions cut 5 bases from V and 2 bases from J, with 16 bases between. Germline CDR1 is SQVTM and CDR2 is ANQGSEA. The CDR3 consists of 15 residues.

In the case of this clonotype: Without the conserved terminal phenylalanine or tryptophan, this CDR3 likely stems from a read error. The DNA is left out, because the CDR3 cannot be placed on it with certainty; the CDR3 is given as TCRdb lists it. The rearrangement links TRBV11-3 to TRBJ2-7; whether TRBD1, the table's D call, matches the DNA was not checked. Germline loops: CDR1 SGHNT, CDR2 YENEEA. The CDR3 is 14 residues long, counting both termini. CDR3 protein: CASSIDTGTYEQHI.